The source of this T cell receptor (beta chain) is a study of CD8+ T cells in alopecia areata. Study summary: Tofacitinib exposure lasted 6 to 18 months, followed by 6 months off drug.

Of note for this clone: Its antigen is not known.

The CDR3 covers 15 residues. V gave up 2 bases and J gave up 6 bases; unmatched junction bases: 7. From germline, CDR1 is SGHDN and CDR2 FVKESK. Study-wide results and caveats: The study found higher clonality in lesional than normal scalp, especially in alopecia totalis/universalis.

Treatment given: oral pan-JAK inhibitor, 5-10 mg twice daily. Collection of lesional scalp punch biopsies and peripheral blood was performed in alopecia areata patients. It was from PBMCs that CD4+ and CD8+ T cells were sorted. Sequencing relied on a cDNA template that was reverse transcribed from extracted RNA. TCRdb's copy holds only in-frame clones and misses some; the assay was immunoSEQ multiplex PCR. The table shows approximately 140,000 clones, with about four fifths occurring only once. The V gene is TRBV14, the J gene TRBJ2-3, with 8 bases matching TRBD1. Sample: CD8+ T cells sorted from blood, taken at week 4, from a patient treated with tofacitinib. The source is a human donor with alopecia areata. CDR3 bases: TGTGCCAGCAGCCAAAAGGACAGGGAATCGGATACGCAGTATTTT. Protein product: CASSQKDRESDTQYF. The variable domain in full, with the rest retrieved from reference TRBV14 and TRBJ2-3, is EAGVTQFPSHSVIEKGQTVTLRCDPISGHDNLYWYRRVMGKEIKFLLHFVKESKQDESGMPNNRFLAERTGGTYSTLKVQPAELEDSGVYFCASSQKDRESDTQYFGPGTRLTVL.